These 4 T cell receptor beta chains originate from one sample sequenced in a study of blood T cell repertoires in COVID-19. Sequencing was performed with immunoSEQ multiplex PCR; in TCRdb, only in-frame clones are kept and a portion is missing. The sample has approximately 92,000 clones; 84% are singletons. Input material: peripheral blood. The receptors come from a man in his 70s with active or convalescent COVID-19.

V usage is TRBV6-5 and J usage is TRBJ2-7; perhaps TRBD2 as D (6 bases). V lost 7 bases to trimming and J lost 4 bases, with 14 bases between them. The CDR3 loop spans 13 amino acids. The germline V gene has CDR1 MNHEY and CDR2 SVGAGI. The DNA of the CDR3 is TGTGCCAGCACATCGGGACTCAGTTACGAGCAGTACTTC. This translates into CASTSGLSYEQYF.

CDR3 amino acids: CASSFGQGAAYNSPLHF. The CDR3 DNA reads as TGTGCCAGCAGTTTTGGGCAGGGGGCCGCCTATAATTCACCCCTCCACTTT. V usage is TRBV28 and J usage is TRBJ1-6; 8 bases line up with TRBD1. CDR1 MDHEN and CDR2 SYDVKM come from the germline V gene. Trimming cost V 3 bases and J 2 bases; bases outside gene matches: 6. This CDR3 is 17 amino acids long.

V and J are TRBV9 and TRBJ2-5, with TRBD2 matching 12 bases. Germline trimming cut 4 bases from V and 3 bases from J; bases unmatched to any gene: 4. The CDR3 is made up of 15 amino acids. The germline CDR1 and CDR2 sequences are SGDLS and YYNGEE. The chain's CDR3 is CASSFRLAGEETQYF. CDR3 DNA: TGTGCCAGCAGCTTCCGACTAGCGGGGGAAGAGACCCAGTACTTC.

This chain links TRBV3-1 (or the pseudogene TRBV3-2) with TRBJ1-5, with no clear D. The germline CDR1 and CDR2 sequences are LGHDT and YNNKEL (reference sequence). This CDR3 is 12 amino acids long. Trimming cost V 1 base and J 5 bases, with 3 bases left between them. DNA of the CDR3: TGTGCCAGCAGCCAAGGGCATCAGCCCCAGCATTTT. Its protein is CASSQGHQPQHF.